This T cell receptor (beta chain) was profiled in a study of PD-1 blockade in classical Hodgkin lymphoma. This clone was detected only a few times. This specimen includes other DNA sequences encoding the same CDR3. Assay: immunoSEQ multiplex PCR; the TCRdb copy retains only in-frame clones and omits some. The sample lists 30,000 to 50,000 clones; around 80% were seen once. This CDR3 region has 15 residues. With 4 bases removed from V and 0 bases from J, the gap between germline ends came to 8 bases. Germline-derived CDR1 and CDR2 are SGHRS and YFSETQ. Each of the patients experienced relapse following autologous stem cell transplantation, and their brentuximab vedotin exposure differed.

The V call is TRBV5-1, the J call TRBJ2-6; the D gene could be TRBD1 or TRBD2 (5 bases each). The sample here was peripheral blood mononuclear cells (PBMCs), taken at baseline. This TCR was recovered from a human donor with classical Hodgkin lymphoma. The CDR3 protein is CASSPGTSGANVLTF. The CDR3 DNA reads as TGCGCCAGCAGCCCAGGGACCTCTGGGGCCAACGTCCTGACTTTC.